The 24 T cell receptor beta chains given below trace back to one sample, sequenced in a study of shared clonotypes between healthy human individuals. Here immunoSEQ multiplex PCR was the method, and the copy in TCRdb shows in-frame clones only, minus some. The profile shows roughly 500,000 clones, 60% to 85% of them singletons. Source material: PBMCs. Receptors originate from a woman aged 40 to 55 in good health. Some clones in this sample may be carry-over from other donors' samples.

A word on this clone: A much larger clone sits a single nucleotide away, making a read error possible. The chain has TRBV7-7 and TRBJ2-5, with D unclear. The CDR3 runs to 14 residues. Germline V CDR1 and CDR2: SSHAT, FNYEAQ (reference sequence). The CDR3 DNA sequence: TGTGCCTGCAGCTTAGCTAATGACGGAAAGACCCAGTACTTC. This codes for CACSLANDGKTQYF.

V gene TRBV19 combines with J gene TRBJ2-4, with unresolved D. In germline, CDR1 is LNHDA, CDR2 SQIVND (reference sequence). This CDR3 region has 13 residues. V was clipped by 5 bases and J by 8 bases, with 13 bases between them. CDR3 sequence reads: CASSAGQKDIQYF. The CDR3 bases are TGTGCCAGTAGTGCTGGTCAGAAAGACATTCAGTACTTC.

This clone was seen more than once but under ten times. The CDR3 bases are TGTGCCAGCAGTGAAGGACTAGCGGGAGATAAGGATACGCAGTATTTT. Protein sequence: CASSEGLAGDKDTQYF. The chain carries TRBV6-4 and TRBJ2-3; 13 bases map to TRBD2. The CDR3 length is 16 residues. Germline V gene lookup returns CDR1 MRHNA and CDR2 SNTAGT. The V segment lost 3 bases and the J segment 6 bases; nucleotides outside the gene matches: 6.

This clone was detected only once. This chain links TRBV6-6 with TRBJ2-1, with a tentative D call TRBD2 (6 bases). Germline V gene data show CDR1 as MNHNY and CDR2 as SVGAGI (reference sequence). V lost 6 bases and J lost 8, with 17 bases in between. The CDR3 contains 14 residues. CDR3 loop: CASSPPGVADEQFF. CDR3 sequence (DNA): TGTGCCAGCAGCCCACCGGGAGTAGCGGATGAGCAGTTCTTC.

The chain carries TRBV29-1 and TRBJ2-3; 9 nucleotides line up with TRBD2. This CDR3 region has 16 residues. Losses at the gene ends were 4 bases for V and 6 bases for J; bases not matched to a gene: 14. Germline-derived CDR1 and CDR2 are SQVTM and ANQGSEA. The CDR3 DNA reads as TGCAGCGTTGCCGCGACTAGCGGAAGCTCCGGGGATACGCAGTATTTT. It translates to CSVAATSGSSGDTQYF.

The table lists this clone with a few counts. The CDR3 loop is CASSTSGEKLFF. As DNA, the CDR3 is TGTGCCAGCAGTACCAGTGGTGAAAAACTGTTTTTT. V gene TRBV6-5 combines with J gene TRBJ1-4, with no clear D. The V end was cut by 5 bases, the J end by 7 bases, with 8 bases between. The germline gives CDR1 MNHEY, CDR2 SVGAGI. CDR3 length equals 12 residues.

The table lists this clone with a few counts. The CDR3 DNA reads as TGTGCCAGCAGCTTACAAGGACGGAGCTCTGGGGCCAACGTCCTGACTTTC. This translates into CASSLQGRSSGANVLTF. This chain joins TRBV7-2 and TRBJ2-6; no reliable D call. Germline CDR1 and CDR2: SGHTA and FQGNSA. This CDR3 comprises 17 residues. The V gene lost 2 bases and the J gene lost 0 bases, with 11 bases spanning the gap.

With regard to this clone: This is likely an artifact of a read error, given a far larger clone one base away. CDR3 loop: CASSEGGFSNQSQHF. The CDR3 nucleotides are TGTGCCAGCAGTGAAGGGGGATTTAGCAATCAGTCCCAGCATTTT. The chain uses TRBV2 and TRBJ1-5; D remains unclear. This CDR3 region has 15 residues. Per the germline V gene, CDR1 is SNHLY and CDR2 is FYNNEI.

CDR3 nucleotide sequence: TGCAGCGTTGAAGAATGGGTAATTGAGACCCAGTACTTC. Protein sequence: CSVEEWVIETQYF. The rearrangement uses TRBV29-1 and TRBJ2-5; D remains unclear. Per the germline V gene, CDR1 is SQVTM and CDR2 is ANQGSEA. The CDR3 is made up of 13 amino acids. V was clipped by 0 bases and J by 5 bases, with 10 bases between them.

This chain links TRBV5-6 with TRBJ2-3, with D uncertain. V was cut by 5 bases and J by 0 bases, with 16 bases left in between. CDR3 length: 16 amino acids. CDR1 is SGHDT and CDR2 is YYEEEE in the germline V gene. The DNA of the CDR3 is TGTGCCAGCAGGGGAAGTGGGCGTCCTAGCACAGATACGCAGTATTTT. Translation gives CASRGSGRPSTDTQYF. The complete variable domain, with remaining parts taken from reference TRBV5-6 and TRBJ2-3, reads DAGVTQSPTHLIKTRGQQVTLRCSPKSGHDTVSWYQQALGQGPQFIFQYYEEEERQRGNFPDRFSGHQFPNYSSELNVNALLLGDSALYLCASRGSGRPSTDTQYFGPGTRLTVL.

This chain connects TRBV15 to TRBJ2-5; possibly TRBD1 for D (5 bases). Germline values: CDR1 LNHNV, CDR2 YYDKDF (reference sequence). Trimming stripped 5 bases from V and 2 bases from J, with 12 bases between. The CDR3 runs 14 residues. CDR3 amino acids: CATSARAEQETQYF. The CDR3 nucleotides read TGTGCCACCAGCGCCAGGGCAGAACAAGAGACCCAGTACTTC.

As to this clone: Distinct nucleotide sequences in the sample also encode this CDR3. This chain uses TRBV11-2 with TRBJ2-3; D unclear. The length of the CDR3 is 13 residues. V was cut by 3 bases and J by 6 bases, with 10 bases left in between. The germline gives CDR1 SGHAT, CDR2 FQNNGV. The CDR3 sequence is CASSLAPRDTQYF. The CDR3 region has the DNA TGTGCCAGCAGCTTGGCCCCCAGGGATACGCAGTATTTT.

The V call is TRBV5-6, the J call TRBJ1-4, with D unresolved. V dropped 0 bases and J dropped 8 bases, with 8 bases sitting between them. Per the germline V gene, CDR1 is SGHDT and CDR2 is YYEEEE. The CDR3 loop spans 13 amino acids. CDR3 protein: CASSLAAVEKLFF. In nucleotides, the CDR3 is TGTGCCAGCAGCTTGGCCGCGGTAGAAAAACTGTTTTTT.

Written as DNA, the CDR3 is TGTGCCAGCAGACCCCAGGCCGTAAACACCATATATTTT. Translated: CASRPQAVNTIYF. The J gene is TRBJ1-3, the V gene TRBV28; unclear D gene. Trimming took off 6 bases at V and 6 bases at J, with 12 bases between the two ends. The CDR3 loop spans 13 amino acids. From germline, CDR1 is MDHEN and CDR2 SYDVKM.

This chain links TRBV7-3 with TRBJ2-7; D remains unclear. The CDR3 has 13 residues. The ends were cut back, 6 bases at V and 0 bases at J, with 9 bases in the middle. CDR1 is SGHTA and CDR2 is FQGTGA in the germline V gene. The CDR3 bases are TGTGCCAGCAGACCCGCGAACTCCTACGAGCAGTACTTC. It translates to CASRPANSYEQYF.

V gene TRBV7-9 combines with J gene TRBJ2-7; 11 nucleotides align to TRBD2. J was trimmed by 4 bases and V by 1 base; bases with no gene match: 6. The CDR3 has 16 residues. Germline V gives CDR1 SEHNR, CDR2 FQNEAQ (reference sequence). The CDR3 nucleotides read TGTGCCAGCAGCTTAGGGTTGGGACTAGCGGAGTACGAGCAGTACTTC. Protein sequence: CASSLGLGLAEYEQYF.

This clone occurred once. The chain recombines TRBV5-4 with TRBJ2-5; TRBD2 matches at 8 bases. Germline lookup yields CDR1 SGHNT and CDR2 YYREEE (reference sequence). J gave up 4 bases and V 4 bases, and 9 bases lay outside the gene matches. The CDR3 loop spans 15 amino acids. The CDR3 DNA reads TGTGCCAGCAGCCCGGGGGGGGCGGGGAGAGAGACCCAGTACTTC. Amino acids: CASSPGGAGRETQYF.

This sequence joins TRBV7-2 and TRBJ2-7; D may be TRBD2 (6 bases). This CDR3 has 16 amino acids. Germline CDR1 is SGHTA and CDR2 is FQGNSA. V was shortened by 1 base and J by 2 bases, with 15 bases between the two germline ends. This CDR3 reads CASSLVGGGFTYEQYF. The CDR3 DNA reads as TGTGCCAGCAGCTTAGTCGGTGGAGGGTTTACCTACGAGCAGTACTTC.

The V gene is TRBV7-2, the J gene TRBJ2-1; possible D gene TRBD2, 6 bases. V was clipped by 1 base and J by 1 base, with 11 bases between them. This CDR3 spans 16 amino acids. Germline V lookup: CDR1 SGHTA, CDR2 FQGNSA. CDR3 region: CASSLGRAASYNEQFF. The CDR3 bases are TGTGCCAGCAGCTTAGGGAGGGCAGCTTCCTACAATGAGCAGTTCTTC.

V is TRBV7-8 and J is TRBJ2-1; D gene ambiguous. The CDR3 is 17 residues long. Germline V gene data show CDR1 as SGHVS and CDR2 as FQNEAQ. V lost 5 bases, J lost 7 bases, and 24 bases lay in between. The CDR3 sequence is CASSPPYGPLMGNEQFF. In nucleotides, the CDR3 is TGTGCCAGCAGCCCCCCTTACGGGCCTCTAATGGGGAATGAGCAGTTCTTC.

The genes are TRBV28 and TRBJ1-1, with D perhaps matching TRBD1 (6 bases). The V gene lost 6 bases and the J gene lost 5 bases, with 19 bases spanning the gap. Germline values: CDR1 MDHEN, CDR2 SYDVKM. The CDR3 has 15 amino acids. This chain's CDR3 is CASSAPRDIETEAFF. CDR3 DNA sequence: TGTGCCAGCAGCGCACCCCGGGACATCGAAACTGAAGCTTTCTTT.

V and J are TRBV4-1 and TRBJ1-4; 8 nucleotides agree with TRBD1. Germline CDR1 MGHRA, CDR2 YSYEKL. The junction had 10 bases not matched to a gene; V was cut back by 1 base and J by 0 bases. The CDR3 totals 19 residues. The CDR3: CASSQGAGGLFATNEKLFF. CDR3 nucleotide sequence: TGCGCCAGCAGCCAAGGGGCAGGGGGCCTCTTTGCAACTAATGAAAAACTGTTTTTT.

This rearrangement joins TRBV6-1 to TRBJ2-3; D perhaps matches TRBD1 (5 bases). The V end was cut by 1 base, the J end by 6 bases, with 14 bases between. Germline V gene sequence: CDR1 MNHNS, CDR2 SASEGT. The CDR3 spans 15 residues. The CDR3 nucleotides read TGTGCCAGCAGTGAAGGTGGGGCAATTCTGGATACGCAGTATTTT. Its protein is CASSEGGAILDTQYF.

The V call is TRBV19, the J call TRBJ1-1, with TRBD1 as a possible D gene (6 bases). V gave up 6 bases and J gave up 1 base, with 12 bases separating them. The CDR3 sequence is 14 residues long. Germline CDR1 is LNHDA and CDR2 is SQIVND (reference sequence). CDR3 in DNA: TGTGCCAGTAGCACACCGGGACAGAACACTGAAGCTTTCTTT. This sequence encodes CASSTPGQNTEAFF.